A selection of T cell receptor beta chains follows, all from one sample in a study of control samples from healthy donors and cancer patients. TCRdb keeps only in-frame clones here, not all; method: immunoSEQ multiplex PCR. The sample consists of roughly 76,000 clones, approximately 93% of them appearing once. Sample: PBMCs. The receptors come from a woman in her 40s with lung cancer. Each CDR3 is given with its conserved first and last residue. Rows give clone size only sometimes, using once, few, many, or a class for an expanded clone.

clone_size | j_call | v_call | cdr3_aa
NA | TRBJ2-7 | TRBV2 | CASRQSSYEQYF
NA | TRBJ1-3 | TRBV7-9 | CASCPTGGAGNTIYF
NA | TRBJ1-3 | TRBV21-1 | CGMGGRLGGNTIYF
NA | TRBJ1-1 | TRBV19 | CASSPGGRNTEAFF
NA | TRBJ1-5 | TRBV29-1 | CSVTGGGSQPQHF
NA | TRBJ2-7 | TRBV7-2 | CASSLRRSYEQYF
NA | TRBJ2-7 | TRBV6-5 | CASSYRGQGISYEQYF
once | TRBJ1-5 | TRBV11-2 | CASSQGRGFSSNQPQHF
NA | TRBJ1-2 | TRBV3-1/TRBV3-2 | CASRTTGLGGYTF
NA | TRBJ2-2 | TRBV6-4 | CASSELDRDPVGELFF
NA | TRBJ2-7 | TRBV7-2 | CASSLVGSSYEQYF
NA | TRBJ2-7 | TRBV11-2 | CASSLAPLYEQYF
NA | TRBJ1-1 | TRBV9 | CASSVGLTAGLNTEAFF
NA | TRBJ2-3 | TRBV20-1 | CSAGDAGTQYF
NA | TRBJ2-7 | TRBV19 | CASSIGGQELYEQYF
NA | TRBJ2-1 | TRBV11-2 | CASSLLAGGLYNEQFF
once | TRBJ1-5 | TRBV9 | CASSVTGGSQPQHF
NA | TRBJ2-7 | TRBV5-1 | CASRIAGAYEQYF
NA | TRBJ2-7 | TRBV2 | CASSPQGEQYF
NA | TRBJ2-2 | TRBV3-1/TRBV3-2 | CASSQEELAGYTGELFF
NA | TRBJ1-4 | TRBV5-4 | CASSYERGLRLFF
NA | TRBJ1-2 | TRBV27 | CASSHRLEGAGYGYTF
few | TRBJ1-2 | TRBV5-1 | CASSLRGDQVLYGYTF
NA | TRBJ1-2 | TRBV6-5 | CASRLDSNYGYTF
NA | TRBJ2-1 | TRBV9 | CASSVGSGLANEQFF
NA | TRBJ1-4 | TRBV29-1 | CSVVRDRGGEKLFF
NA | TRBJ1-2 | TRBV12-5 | CASGLVLGRADGYTF
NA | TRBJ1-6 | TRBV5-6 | CASSRYLAFSYNSPLHF
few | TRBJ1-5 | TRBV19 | CASSQDRNQPQHF
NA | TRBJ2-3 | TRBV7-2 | CASSVQGGSTDTQYF
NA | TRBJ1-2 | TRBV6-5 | CASSYRGQGAGYTF
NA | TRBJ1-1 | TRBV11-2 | CASSSHTEAFF
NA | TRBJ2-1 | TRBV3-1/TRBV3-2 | CASSQAIVGGQQFF
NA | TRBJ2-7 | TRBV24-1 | CATSDPKTGKYEQYF
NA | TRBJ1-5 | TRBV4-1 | CASSPGQDNQPQHF
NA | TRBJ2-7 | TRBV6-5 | CASSYSSFVPEQYF
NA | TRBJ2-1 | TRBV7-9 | CASSLIVQNNEQFF
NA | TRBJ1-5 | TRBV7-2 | CASSLRQGDQPQHF